Sequencing of this TCR beta chain was carried out in a study of blood T cell repertoires in COVID-19. The repertoire was sequenced with immunoSEQ multiplex PCR; TCRdb's copy has only in-frame clones and lacks some. The table lists over 150,000 clones, over 60% of them singletons. This TCR derives from a woman aged 80 or older with acute or convalescent COVID-19. Source material: peripheral blood.

As DNA, the CDR3 is TGTGCCATCAGTGAAAGACAGGGTTCTAACTATGGCTACACCTTC. Translation gives CAISERQGSNYGYTF. The chain uses TRBV10-3 and TRBJ1-2, with 7 positions matching TRBD1. This CDR3 is built from 15 residues. CDR1 ENHRY and CDR2 SYGVKD come from the germline V gene. The V segment lost 3 bases and the J segment 0 bases; nucleotides outside the gene matches: 4.